Presented here are 18 T cell receptor beta chains from one specimen sequenced in a study of PD-1 blockade in mismatch repair-deficient tumors. Profiling relied on immunoSEQ multiplex PCR, and the TCRdb table lists in-frame clones only, not all of them. Here the sample spans more than 50,000 clones, approximately 88% being singletons. The sequenced sample was peripheral blood, obtained 52 weeks after starting pembrolizumab. These receptors all come from an adult with mismatch repair-deficient cancer.

This clone was observed a few times. V usage is TRBV4-2 and J usage is TRBJ1-4; 7 bases match TRBD1. The V segment lost 1 base and the J segment 6 bases; nucleotides outside the gene matches: 11. The germline V gene encodes CDR1 LGHNA and CDR2 YNFKEQ. The CDR3 loop spans 17 amino acids. This chain's CDR3 is CASSQVNQGGIYEKLFF. The CDR3 DNA is TGTGCCAGCAGCCAAGTAAATCAAGGGGGCATCTATGAAAAACTGTTTTTT.

CDR3: CASSSARLNTEAFF. The CDR3 nucleotides are TGTGCCAGCAGTTCAGCCAGATTGAACACTGAAGCTTTCTTT. This chain joins TRBV6-5 and TRBJ1-1; no clear D. V was clipped by 4 bases and J by 0 bases, with 9 bases between them. Germline loops: CDR1 MNHEY, CDR2 SVGAGI. This CDR3 is 14 amino acids long.

The chain links TRBV2 to TRBJ1-2, with D unresolved. V was shortened by 10 bases and J by 7 bases, with 10 bases between the two germline ends. Germline V gene data show CDR1 as SNHLY and CDR2 as FYNNEI. This CDR3 has 10 residues. This chain's CDR3 is CAKLAGGYTF. The CDR3 bases are TGTGCCAAATTGGCAGGTGGCTACACCTTC.

The chain recombines TRBV25-1 with TRBJ2-3; D unclear. V dropped 3 bases and J dropped 4 bases, with 14 bases sitting between them. This CDR3 region has 15 residues. Germline CDR1 reads MGHDK; CDR2 reads SYGVNS. CDR3 DNA: TGTGCCAGCAGTGAGCGAAAGGGTGGTGCAGATACGCAGTATTTT. Its protein is CASSERKGGADTQYF.

The rearrangement links TRBV7-3 to TRBJ2-2; unclear D gene. This CDR3 spans 13 amino acids. In germline, CDR1 is SGHTA, CDR2 FQGTGA. V gave up 2 bases and J gave up 6 bases, with 7 bases separating them. The CDR3 loop reads CASSLSSAGELFF. CDR3 DNA: TGTGCCAGCAGCTTATCGAGCGCCGGGGAGCTGTTTTTT. Together with reference TRBV7-3 and TRBJ2-2, the CDR3 gives the full variable domain: GAGVSQTPSNKVTEKGKYVELRCDPISGHTALYWYRQSLGQGPEFLIYFQGTGAADDSGLPNDRFFAVRPEGSVSTLKIQRTERGDSAVYLCASSLSSAGELFFGEGSRLTVL.

The rearrangement joins TRBV10-3 to TRBJ2-3, with D perhaps TRBD1 (5 bases). Germline assignment: CDR1 ENHRY and CDR2 SYGVKD. The CDR3 runs to 15 residues. Deletions cut 3 bases from V and 2 bases from J, with 12 bases between. The CDR3 DNA sequence: TGTGCCATCAGTGACGGACAAGGTCCCACAGATACGCAGTATTTT. The encoded protein is CAISDGQGPTDTQYF.

The chain employs TRBV27 and TRBJ1-1; 9 bases are shared with TRBD1. The CDR3 is made up of 14 amino acids. Losses at the gene ends were 6 bases for V and 1 base for J; bases not matched to a gene: 3. From germline, CDR1 is MNHEY and CDR2 SMNVEV (reference sequence). DNA of the CDR3: TGTGCCAGCAGCGAACAGGGGGCGAACACTGAAGCTTTCTTT. This sequence encodes CASSEQGANTEAFF.

The V gene is TRBV6-5, the J gene TRBJ1-5; D is unclear. The CDR3 is made up of 13 amino acids. Germline CDR1 and CDR2: MNHEY and SVGAGI. Trimming cost V 4 bases and J 6 bases, with 10 bases left between them. CDR3 sequence (DNA): TGTGCCAGCAGTTCGGCCCTTGGTCAGCCCCAGCATTTT. It specifies CASSSALGQPQHF.

The rearrangement joins TRBV27 to TRBJ2-2; no clear D gene. Trimming stripped 5 bases from V and 5 bases from J, with 18 bases between. Germline CDR1 reads MNHEY; CDR2 reads SMNVEV (reference sequence). This CDR3 spans 16 amino acids. The CDR3 DNA follows: TGTGCCAGCAGTAAGATAAGTCGGGTCGGAACCGGGGAGCTGTTTTTT. It translates to CASSKISRVGTGELFF.

By proportion, this clone is medium-sized. The chain joins TRBV7-8 to TRBJ2-1; 12 nucleotides line up with TRBD2. Germline values: CDR1 SGHVS, CDR2 FQNEAQ. The CDR3 contains 13 residues. The V segment lost 5 bases and the J segment 10 bases; nucleotides outside the gene matches: 3. The CDR3 DNA is TGTGCCAGCAGCCGACTAGCGGGAGCCGAGCAGTTCTTC. As protein: CASSRLAGAEQFF.

With regard to this clone: Mismatch with germline at one junction end may stem from a read error. This chain links TRBV29-1 with TRBJ2-7; TRBD2 might be the D (5 bases). CDR3 size: 12 residues. Germline V gives CDR1 SQVTM, CDR2 ANQGSEA. The CDR3 sequence: CSVEVSGYGQYF. CDR3 in DNA: TGCAGCGTTGAAGTAAGCGGCTACGGGCAGTACTTC.

The chain employs TRBV14 and TRBJ2-1; 9 positions match TRBD2. The CDR3 loop spans 15 amino acids. Looked up from germline, CDR1 is SGHDN and CDR2 is FVKESK. V shed 4 bases, J shed 6 bases, and the junction held 7 bases outside the gene matches. The CDR3 DNA is TGTGCCAGCAGCCGCAGCGGGAGGCTCCCCAATGAGCAGTTCTTC. It translates to CASSRSGRLPNEQFF. The entire variable domain, with the rest obtained from reference TRBV14 and TRBJ2-1, is as follows: EAGVTQFPSHSVIEKGQTVTLRCDPISGHDNLYWYRRVMGKEIKFLLHFVKESKQDESGMPNNRFLAERTGGTYSTLKVQPAELEDSGVYFCASSRSGRLPNEQFFGPGTRLTVL.

V gene TRBV5-4 combines with J gene TRBJ1-2, with D unresolved. The CDR3 extends over 13 amino acids. The germline gives CDR1 SGHNT, CDR2 YYREEE (reference sequence). V lost 0 bases, J lost 6 bases, and 9 bases lay in between. DNA of the CDR3: TGTGCCAGCAGCTTGGGTCCCGGGAATGGCTACACCTTC. Its protein is CASSLGPGNGYTF. Complete variable domain (other parts from reference TRBV5-4 and TRBJ1-2): ETGVTQSPTHLIKTRGQQVTLRCSSQSGHNTVSWYQQALGQGPQFIFQYYREEENGRGNFPPRFSGLQFPNYSSELNVNALELDDSALYLCASSLGPGNGYTFGSGTRLTVV.

V usage is TRBV6-6 and J usage is TRBJ1-5; 7 bases line up with TRBD1. V gave up 7 bases and J gave up 4 bases; unmatched junction bases: 10. Per the germline V gene, CDR1 is MNHNY and CDR2 is SVGAGI (reference sequence). CDR3 length: 15 amino acids. CDR3 in DNA: TGTGCCAGCACTACTCCGGGACAGTCGAATCAGCCCCAGCATTTT. Amino acids: CASTTPGQSNQPQHF.

This sequence joins TRBV5-1 and TRBJ2-5, with 7 bases lining up with TRBD1. This CDR3 has 14 residues. CDR1 and CDR2 from the germline V gene are SGHRS and YFSETQ. V was pared by 3 bases and J by 3 bases, with 5 bases of the junction left unmatched. The CDR3 nucleotides read TGCGCCAGCAGCTCAACCGGGACAGAAGAGACCCAGTACTTC. Protein product: CASSSTGTEETQYF.

The genes are TRBV11-3 and TRBJ2-7; the match to TRBD1 covers 9 bases. Per the germline V gene, CDR1 is SGHNT and CDR2 is YENEEA. Trimming took 4 bases from V and 9 from J; bases not matched to a gene: 13. The CDR3 has 15 residues. In DNA form, the CDR3 reads TGTGCCAGCAGCTCATTAGTCGGGACAGGGATATGGCAGTACTTC. Protein sequence: CASSSLVGTGIWQYF.

The V gene is TRBV13, the J gene TRBJ2-2; TRBD2 agrees at 8 bases. Germline V gene data show CDR1 as PRHDT and CDR2 as FYEKMQ (reference sequence). V lost 0 bases, J lost 6 bases, and 6 bases stayed unmatched. The CDR3 is 16 residues long. For the CDR3, the DNA is TGTGCCAGCAGCTTAGGGCTAGCGGGCTTACCCGGGGAGCTGTTTTTT. The encoded protein is CASSLGLAGLPGELFF.

A single count supports this clone. V usage is TRBV30 and J usage is TRBJ2-2; D might be TRBD1 (5 bases). The CDR3 sequence is 15 residues long. V lost 0 bases and J lost 5, with 13 bases in between. Looked up from germline, CDR1 is GTSNPN and CDR2 is SVGIG (reference sequence). The CDR3 DNA reads as TGTGCCTGGAGTGTAGGGGCAGCGAGTACCGGGGAGCTGTTTTTT. Translating gives CAWSVGAASTGELFF.